In this sample, the clone carrying this TCR beta chain turned up once. The antigen is unknown. With 60 Vbeta and 13 Jbeta primers, the PCR was carried out. TCRdb's copy holds only in-frame clones and misses some; the assay was immunoSEQ multiplex PCR. This sample carries 100,000 or so clones, 60% to 85% of them seen once, and the ten largest clones take around 9.3%. These data come from a study of cytomegalovirus exposure and HLA in healthy donors. Overall study results and limits: Later on, a genetic analysis was performed. It linked a missense variant in DCLRE1C with V- and J-gene trimming of TCR beta. A later analysis reportedly found that, within productive TCRs, an Asian-associated ancestry cluster had fewer N-insertions than the mean observed across the roughly 670 donors. Highly shared sequence variants in one cluster were likely a sequencing artifact. Reports described diagnosis of cytomegalovirus status by the classifier as highly specific and sensitive.

Germline loops: CDR1 MNHEY, CDR2 SVGAGI. V dropped 2 bases and J dropped 7; count of bases not matched to a gene: 4. The CDR3 has 14 amino acids. Sequencing input: PBMCs. The source of this sequence is a man aged 50 or older in good health and CMV-seronegative. The chain recombines TRBV6-5 with TRBJ1-4; 7 bases map to TRBD1. CDR3 bases: TGTGCCAGCAGTTACAAAGGGGGCGGTGAAAAACTGTTTTTT. This encodes CASSYKGGGEKLFF.